This T cell receptor (beta chain) was retrieved from a study of T cell responses to AZD1222 COVID-19 vaccine. Study at large: Second-dose timings of about 4 or about 12 weeks were pooled.

The CDR3 totals 15 residues. Germline assignment: CDR1 SGHRS and CDR2 YFSETQ. The V segment lost 0 bases and the J segment 4 bases; nucleotides outside the gene matches: 3. TCRdb's copy holds only in-frame clones and misses some; the assay was immunoSEQ multiplex PCR. The sample carries about 120,000 clones, approximately 90% recorded once. Study outcomes and limitations: Donors, mostly white British, included more females; clonal diversity was possibly underestimated. Of spike-specific TCRs, nearly half reportedly target regions left unmutated in variants. No repertoire was sampled before or during the peak T cell response, only after it.

As regards this clone: Antigen: not known.

This specimen consisted of peripheral blood, obtained on day 0 of AZD1222 vaccination. The V gene is TRBV5-1, the J gene TRBJ2-2; 7 bases line up with TRBD1. The receptor comes from an adult in good health. CDR3 nucleotide sequence: TGCGCCAGCAGCTTGGACGGGACAGCCACCGGGGAGCTGTTTTTT. Its protein product is CASSLDGTATGELFF.